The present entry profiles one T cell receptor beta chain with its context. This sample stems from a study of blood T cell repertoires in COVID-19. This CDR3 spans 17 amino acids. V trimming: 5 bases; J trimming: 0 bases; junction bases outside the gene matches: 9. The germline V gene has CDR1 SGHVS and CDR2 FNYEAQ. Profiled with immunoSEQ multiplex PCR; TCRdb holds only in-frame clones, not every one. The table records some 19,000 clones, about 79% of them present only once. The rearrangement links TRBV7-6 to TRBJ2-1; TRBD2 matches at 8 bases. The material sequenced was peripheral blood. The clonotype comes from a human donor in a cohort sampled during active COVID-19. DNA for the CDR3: TGTGCCAGCAGCATTAGCGGGGCCTTTAGCTCCTACAATGAGCAGTTCTTC. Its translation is CASSISGAFSSYNEQFF.